The 10 T cell receptor beta chains below come from one sample, sequenced in a study of sequential checkpoint blockade in melanoma. The treatment is: randomized to nivolumab then ipilimumab (arm A) or the reverse (arm B). Produced via immunoSEQ multiplex PCR; TCRdb's table is partial and in-frame only. The sample lists approximately 29,000 clones; about 83% were seen once. Sequences were derived from CD8+ T cells sorted from blood (inferred from file names), sampled from a patient given nivolumab and ipilimumab in sequence. The receptors derive from a human donor with melanoma.

The CDR3 loop reads CASSFQGPLLYEQYF. CDR3 nucleotide sequence: TGTGCCAGCAGTTTTCAGGGGCCGCTCCTTTACGAGCAGTACTTC. This sequence joins TRBV28 and TRBJ2-7; maybe TRBD1 (6 bases). The CDR3 length is 15 residues. Germline V lookup: CDR1 MDHEN, CDR2 SYDVKM. Between the trimmed V and J ends, which lost 3 bases and 4 bases, there was a span of 16 bases.

The J gene is TRBJ2-7, the V gene TRBV19, with D possibly TRBD1 on 5 matching bases. V was shortened by 1 base and J by 2 bases, with 12 bases between the two germline ends. Looked up from germline, CDR1 is LNHDA and CDR2 is SQIVND (reference sequence). The CDR3 runs 15 residues. CDR3 nucleotide sequence: TGTGCCAGTAGTATAGGGGGCGGAGAAACCTACGAGCAGTACTTC. Translating gives CASSIGGGETYEQYF.

The chain combines TRBV5-5 with TRBJ2-1, with TRBD2 identical over 15 bases. This CDR3 has 16 amino acids. Trimming took 4 bases from V and 9 from J; bases not matched to a gene: 8. Germline V gene data show CDR1 as SGHKS and CDR2 as YYEKEE (reference sequence). As DNA, the CDR3 is TGTGCCAGCAGCCCCGGGACTAGCGGGAGGAGGGGTGAGCAGTTCTTC. Translating it yields CASSPGTSGRRGEQFF. The full variable domain, its missing parts supplied by reference TRBV5-5 and TRBJ2-1, is DAGVTQSPTHLIKTRGQQVTLRCSPISGHKSVSWYQQVLGQGPQFIFQYYEKEERGRGNFPDRFSARQFPNYSSELNVNALLLGDSALYLCASSPGTSGRRGEQFFGPGTRLTVL.

This chain joins TRBV6-5 and TRBJ2-7; 7 bases line up with TRBD2. V trimming: 4 bases; J trimming: 5 bases; junction bases outside the gene matches: 11. CDR3 size: 15 residues. Germline V gives CDR1 MNHEY, CDR2 SVGAGI. DNA for the CDR3: TGTGCCAGCAGTTTATCGGGGGGAAGTTACGACGAGCAGTACTTC. It yields the protein CASSLSGGSYDEQYF.

V gene TRBV4-1 combines with J gene TRBJ1-4; 9 bases align to TRBD1. Trimming took 0 bases from V and 5 from J; bases not matched to a gene: 7. Per germline, CDR1 MGHRA and CDR2 YSYEKL. CDR3 length: 17 residues. This chain's CDR3 is CASSQEGRGQGNEKLFF. The CDR3 DNA reads TGCGCCAGCAGCCAAGAGGGGCGAGGACAGGGGAATGAAAAACTGTTTTTT.

The chain employs TRBV9 and TRBJ2-1; D is perhaps TRBD2 (6 bases). Germline loops: CDR1 SGDLS, CDR2 YYNGEE. The V gene lost 0 bases and the J gene lost 4 bases, with 11 bases spanning the gap. The CDR3 covers 15 residues. CDR3 loop: CASSVGGERYNEQFF. CDR3 bases: TGTGCCAGCAGCGTAGGGGGGGAGCGATACAATGAGCAGTTCTTC. The full variable domain, in which reference TRBV9 and TRBJ2-1 provide the parts outside the CDR3, is DSGVTQTPKHLITATGQRVTLRCSPRSGDLSVYWYQQSLDQGLQFLIQYYNGEERAKGNILERFSAQQFPDLHSELNLSSLELGDSALYFCASSVGGERYNEQFFGPGTRLTVL.

This sequence joins TRBV19 and TRBJ1-1; D perhaps matches TRBD1 (6 bases). The CDR3 loop spans 14 amino acids. CDR1 and CDR2 from the germline V gene are LNHDA and SQIVND (reference sequence). Trimming took 5 bases from V and 1 from J, leaving 11 bases between them. The CDR3 nucleotides read TGTGCCAGTAGTGTTACAGGGTCGAACACTGAAGCTTTCTTT. Translation gives CASSVTGSNTEAFF.

The V gene is TRBV5-1, the J gene TRBJ1-1; TRBD1 agrees at 11 bases. Trimming removed 2 bases from V and 4 bases from J; junction bases left unmatched: 7. CDR3 length: 16 amino acids. Germline V gene data show CDR1 as SGHRS and CDR2 as YFSETQ. DNA of the CDR3: TGCGCCAGCAGCTTTGGACAGGGGGCGGGGAGCACTGAAGCTTTCTTT. This encodes CASSFGQGAGSTEAFF.

This CDR3 reads CASRRPGYEQYF. In DNA, the CDR3 is TGTGCCAGCAGACGGCCAGGCTACGAGCAGTACTTC. The J gene is TRBJ2-7, the V gene TRBV6-1, with D uncertain. V was shortened by 6 bases and J by 3 bases, with 9 bases between the two germline ends. The CDR3 runs 12 residues. Germline-derived CDR1 and CDR2 are MNHNS and SASEGT.

The V and J genes are TRBV7-9 and TRBJ1-2, with TRBD1 identical over 8 bases. After removal of 3 bases from V and 8 bases from J, the junction contained 5 bases not matched to a gene. CDR3 size: 13 residues. Germline CDR1 SEHNR, CDR2 FQNEAQ (reference sequence). Here the CDR3 reads CASSLGQASGYTF. In DNA, the CDR3 is TGTGCCAGCAGCTTGGGACAGGCTTCCGGCTACACCTTC. The complete variable domain, with remaining parts taken from reference TRBV7-9 and TRBJ1-2, reads DTGVSQNPRHKITKRGQNVTFRCDPISEHNRLYWYRQTLGQGPEFLTYFQNEAQLEKSRLLSDRFSAERPKGSFSTLEIQRTEQGDSAMYLCASSLGQASGYTFGSGTRLTVV.